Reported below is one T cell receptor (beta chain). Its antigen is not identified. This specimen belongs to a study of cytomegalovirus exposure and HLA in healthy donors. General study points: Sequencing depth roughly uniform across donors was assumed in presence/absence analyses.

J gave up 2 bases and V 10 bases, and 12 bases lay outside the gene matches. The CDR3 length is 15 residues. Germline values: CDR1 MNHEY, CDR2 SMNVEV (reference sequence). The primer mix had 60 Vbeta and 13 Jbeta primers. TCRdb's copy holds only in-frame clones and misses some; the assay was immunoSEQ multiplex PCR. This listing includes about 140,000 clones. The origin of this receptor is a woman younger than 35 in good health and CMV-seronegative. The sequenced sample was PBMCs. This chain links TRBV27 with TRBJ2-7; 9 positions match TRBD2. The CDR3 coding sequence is TGTGCCACCTCTTCTGGGCTAGCGGGGCCCTACGAGCAGTACTTC. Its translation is CATSSGLAGPYEQYF.